A single sample is the source of the 27 T cell receptor beta chains below, sequenced in a study of blood T cell repertoires in COVID-19. Here immunoSEQ multiplex PCR was the method, and the copy in TCRdb shows in-frame clones only, minus some. The sample lists fewer than 150,000 clones, around 81% occurring once. What was sequenced was peripheral blood. The receptors derive from a human donor in a cohort sampled during active COVID-19.

This clone was seen only once. CDR3 in DNA: TGTGCCAGCAGCACTCACAGGGGGCAGCGTCAGCCCCAGCATTTT. It specifies CASSTHRGQRQPQHF. The chain employs TRBV7-8 and TRBJ1-5; 9 nucleotides align to TRBD1. V dropped 5 bases and J dropped 6; count of bases not matched to a gene: 8. CDR3 length: 15 amino acids. The germline V gene encodes CDR1 SGHVS and CDR2 FQNEAQ. The whole variable domain, filled in from reference TRBV7-8 and TRBJ1-5, reads GAGVSQSPRYKVAKRGQDVALRCDPISGHVSLFWYQQALGQGPEFLTYFQNEAQLDKSGLPSDRFFAERPEGSVSTLKIQRTQQEDSAVYLCASSTHRGQRQPQHFGDGTRLSIL.

The rearrangement uses TRBV6-5 and TRBJ2-7; D gene unclear. V lost 6 bases and J 3 bases, leaving 12 bases between the germline ends. This CDR3 is 13 amino acids long. The V gene's germline CDR1 is MNHEY and CDR2 SVGAGI. The CDR3 bases are TGTGCCAGCAGGGAGAGCACCCACTACGAGCAGTACTTC. This translates into CASRESTHYEQYF.

In regard to this clone: This CDR3 is also generated by other DNA sequences in the sample. The chain is built from TRBV5-4 and TRBJ2-2; D remains unclear. The germline V gene encodes CDR1 SGHNT and CDR2 YYREEE (reference sequence). The V end was cut by 2 bases, the J end by 3 bases, with 8 bases between. The CDR3 contains 14 residues. The CDR3 here is CASSFVRDTGELFF. The CDR3 DNA reads TGTGCCAGCAGCTTCGTCCGGGACACCGGGGAGCTGTTTTTT.

V is TRBV19 and J is TRBJ2-4; 9 bases map to TRBD1. Losses at the gene ends were 6 bases for V and 7 bases for J; bases not matched to a gene: 4. Germline V gene lookup returns CDR1 LNHDA and CDR2 SQIVND (reference sequence). The CDR3 is 13 residues long. CDR3 coding DNA: TGTGCCAGTAGCAACGACAGGGGGAACATTCAGTACTTC. Translation: CASSNDRGNIQYF.

Of note for this clone: Germline and junction disagree at one end, which may indicate a read error. The V gene is TRBV28, the J gene TRBJ2-6; 10 bases map to TRBD1. There are 17 residues in the CDR3. Germline V gene sequence: CDR1 MDHEN, CDR2 SYDVKM. The CDR3 DNA is TGTGCCAGCACCCGGGGACAGGGGCGTTCTGGTGCCAACGTCCTGACTTTC. Translated, it gives CASTRGQGRSGANVLTF.

The table lists this clone with a count of one. V usage is TRBV7-9 and J usage is TRBJ1-4; the D gene is possibly TRBD1 (5 bases). Trimming shortened V by 3 bases and J by 6 bases, and 11 bases separated the two germline ends. Germline V lookup: CDR1 SEHNR, CDR2 FQNEAQ (reference sequence). The CDR3 runs to 14 residues. Here the CDR3 reads CASSFLKTDEKLFF. The CDR3 bases are TGTGCCAGCAGCTTTCTCAAGACAGATGAAAAACTGTTTTTT.

There are a few counts of this clone. The chain couples TRBV29-1 to TRBJ1-1; 8 bases match TRBD1. CDR3 length: 13 amino acids. The germline V gene has CDR1 SQVTM and CDR2 ANQGSEA. The ends lost 7 bases at V and 2 bases at J; junction bases unmatched: 6. The chain's CDR3 is CSGRGRRNTEAFF. The CDR3 DNA sequence: TGCAGCGGCAGGGGGCGCAGAAACACTGAAGCTTTCTTT.

V usage is TRBV10-3 and J usage is TRBJ2-2, with D perhaps TRBD2 (5 bases). Trimming shortened V by 2 bases and J by 6 bases, and 10 bases separated the two germline ends. Germline V CDR1 and CDR2: ENHRY, SYGVKD. The CDR3 sequence is 14 residues long. The DNA for the CDR3 is TGTGCCATCAGTGAGGGAGGCGGGTCCGGGGAGCTGTTTTTT. This gives the protein CAISEGGGSGELFF.

This clone was counted a single time. V gene TRBV7-2 combines with J gene TRBJ1-1; D gene ambiguous. Germline loops: CDR1 SGHTA, CDR2 FQGNSA. V lost 6 bases and J lost 1, with 15 bases in between. The CDR3 length is 15 residues. The CDR3 bases are TGTGCCAGCAGTTCAAGCGCCACACAGAACACTGAAGCTTTCTTT. It is translated as CASSSSATQNTEAFF.

This chain connects TRBV7-9 to TRBJ2-1; D is possibly TRBD2 (6 bases). This CDR3 has 17 amino acids. With 5 bases removed from V and 4 bases from J, the gap between germline ends came to 21 bases. Germline values: CDR1 SEHNR, CDR2 FQNEAQ (reference sequence). The CDR3 here is CASSHPFRGSGYNEQFF. CDR3 sequence (DNA): TGTGCCAGCAGCCATCCATTCCGGGGGTCGGGATACAATGAGCAGTTCTTC.

J is TRBJ1-5 and V is TRBV19; 9 positions match TRBD1. J lost 4 bases, V lost 5 bases, and 18 bases had no gene match. The CDR3 runs to 19 residues. CDR1 is LNHDA, CDR2 SQIVND, per germline (reference sequence). The CDR3 loop is CASSGPQDRDRATNQPQHF. The CDR3 coding sequence is TGTGCCAGTAGTGGTCCTCAAGACCGGGACAGGGCTACTAATCAGCCCCAGCATTTT.

V usage is TRBV19 and J usage is TRBJ1-1, with 8 bases lining up with TRBD1. This CDR3 spans 16 amino acids. Germline V gene sequence: CDR1 LNHDA, CDR2 SQIVND (reference sequence). The junction had 11 bases not matched to a gene; V was cut back by 7 bases and J by 1 base. The CDR3 spells CASTPGQGMGNTEAFF. The CDR3 nucleotides read TGTGCCAGTACCCCCGGACAGGGAATGGGGAACACTGAAGCTTTCTTT. Full variable domain (rest looked up from reference TRBV19 and TRBJ1-1): DGGITQSPKYLFRKEGQNVTLSCEQNLNHDAMYWYRQDPGQGLRLIYYSQIVNDFQKGDIAEGYSVSREKKESFPLTVTSAQKNPTAFYLCASTPGQGMGNTEAFFGQGTRLTVV.

This chain links TRBV6-4 with TRBJ2-4; D is ambiguous. The CDR3 contains 17 residues. Germline assignment: CDR1 MRHNA and CDR2 SNTAGT. V dropped 1 base and J dropped 3 bases, with 16 bases sitting between them. The CDR3 DNA reads TGTGCCAGCAGTGACTGTCGGCCCAGGATAATCAAAAACATTCAGTACTTC. It codes for CASSDCRPRIIKNIQYF.

The V gene is TRBV7-2, the J gene TRBJ1-4; tentative D call: TRBD1 (6 bases). V was shortened by 1 base and J by 8 bases, with 11 bases between the two germline ends. The CDR3 is 14 residues long. Germline CDR1 and CDR2: SGHTA and FQGNSA. CDR3 nucleotide sequence: TGTGCCAGCAGCTTAGGTCAGGACAGCGAAAAACTGTTTTTT. This encodes CASSLGQDSEKLFF.

This chain connects TRBV5-5 to TRBJ2-7, with TRBD1 matching over 12 bases. CDR3 length equals 16 residues. The junction had 9 bases not matched to a gene; V was cut back by 7 bases and J by 1 base. Germline V CDR1 and CDR2: SGHKS, YYEKEE (reference sequence). The CDR3 coding sequence is TGTGCCAGCGCCCGTCCGGGACAGGGGGCGTCCTACGAGCAGTACTTC. It encodes CASARPGQGASYEQYF.

CDR3 bases: TGTGCCACCAGTGACCCAGGTAGGGGCAATGAGCAGTTCTTC. This codes for CATSDPGRGNEQFF. The rearrangement uses TRBV24-1 and TRBJ2-1; D is possibly TRBD1 (5 bases). The CDR3 is made up of 14 amino acids. CDR1 is KGHDR and CDR2 is SFDVKD in the germline V gene. The V end was cut by 4 bases, the J end by 6 bases, with 12 bases between.

V and J are TRBV5-1 and TRBJ2-5, with 13 positions matching TRBD2. The germline CDR1 and CDR2 sequences are SGHRS and YFSETQ. The V segment lost 5 bases and the J segment 1 base; nucleotides outside the gene matches: 5. This CDR3 spans 16 amino acids. CDR3 loop: CASSPGTSGVQETQYF. CDR3 DNA sequence: TGCGCCAGCAGTCCAGGGACTAGCGGGGTCCAAGAGACCCAGTACTTC.

This clone was observed at least ten times. Other nucleotide sequences in the sample specify the same CDR3. The chain couples TRBV6-1 to TRBJ1-2, with D possibly being TRBD1 (6 bases). The CDR3 length is 15 residues. CDR1 and CDR2 (germline): MNHNS, SASEGT. The V gene lost 0 bases and the J gene lost 5 bases, with 13 bases spanning the gap. CDR3 DNA: TGTGCCAGCAGTGAAGCGCTTCAGGGGACGTATGGCTACACCTTC. Protein: CASSEALQGTYGYTF.

The table lists this clone with a few counts. This chain joins TRBV7-9 and TRBJ1-3; possibly TRBD1 for D (6 bases). CDR1 and CDR2 from the germline V gene are SEHNR and FQNEAQ (reference sequence). This CDR3 has 15 residues. Trimming stripped 4 bases from V and 5 bases from J, with 15 bases between. CDR3 in amino acids: CASSSLYRDRNTIYF. The CDR3 coding sequence is TGTGCCAGCAGCTCACTGTACCGGGACAGAAACACCATATATTTT.

The V call is TRBV19, the J call TRBJ1-6; tentatively, D is TRBD1 (6 bases). There are 15 residues in the CDR3. V gave up 2 bases and J gave up 1 base, with 6 bases separating them. The V gene's germline CDR1 is LNHDA and CDR2 SQIVND (reference sequence). This CDR3 reads CASSITGSYNSPLHF. The CDR3 DNA reads as TGTGCCAGTAGTATAACAGGGTCCTATAATTCACCCCTCCACTTT. Using reference TRBV19 and TRBJ1-6 for the parts outside the CDR3, the full variable domain is DGGITQSPKYLFRKEGQNVTLSCEQNLNHDAMYWYRQDPGQGLRLIYYSQIVNDFQKGDIAEGYSVSREKKESFPLTVTSAQKNPTAFYLCASSITGSYNSPLHFGNGTRLTVT.

This clone was observed once. The rearrangement joins TRBV7-8 to TRBJ2-7, with D tentatively TRBD1 (6 bases). The CDR3 is 13 amino acids. Germline-derived CDR1 and CDR2 are SGHVS and FQNEAQ. Trimming left V 1 base short and J 3 bases short, with 7 bases between. The chain's CDR3 is CASSLGQVYEQYF. The DNA of the CDR3 is TGTGCCAGCAGCTTAGGACAGGTCTACGAGCAGTACTTC.

This chain joins TRBV19 and TRBJ1-2, with D tentatively TRBD1 (5 bases). The length of the CDR3 is 13 residues. Germline CDR1 reads LNHDA; CDR2 reads SQIVND (reference sequence). Trimming pared 6 bases from V and 4 bases from J, leaving 12 bases between. The CDR3 nucleotides are TGTGCCAGTAGGACTCAGGGTTCCTATGGCTACACCTTC. Translating it yields CASRTQGSYGYTF.

This clone turned up a few times. V gene TRBV12-5 combines with J gene TRBJ2-7; 7 bases align to TRBD1. There are 12 residues in the CDR3. Unmatched junction bases numbered 2, after V lost 3 bases and J lost 6 bases. Per germline, CDR1 LGHNT and CDR2 FRNRAP. The CDR3 nucleotides are TGTGCTAGTGGTTTACCAGGGGGCGAGCAGTACTTC. Translation gives CASGLPGGEQYF. Full variable domain (rest looked up from reference TRBV12-5 and TRBJ2-7): DARVTQTPRHKVTEMGQEVTMRCQPILGHNTVFWYRQTMMQGLELLAYFRNRAPLDDSGMPKDRFSAEMPDATLATLKIQPSEPRDSAVYFCASGLPGGEQYFGPGTRLTVT.

The chain is built from TRBV28 and TRBJ1-6; 7 bases agree with TRBD1. J gave up 1 base and V 6 bases, and 3 bases lay outside the gene matches. This CDR3 region has 15 residues. Germline CDR1 reads MDHEN; CDR2 reads SYDVKM. CDR3 nucleotides: TGTGCCAGCAGACAGGGGACGTCCTATAATTCACCCCTCCACTTT. Amino acid sequence: CASRQGTSYNSPLHF.

The genes are TRBV2 and TRBJ1-6, with TRBD1 matching 8 bases. Losses at the gene ends were 7 bases for V and 6 bases for J; bases not matched to a gene: 5. This CDR3 contains 14 residues. Germline V gene sequence: CDR1 SNHLY, CDR2 FYNNEI. The CDR3 DNA sequence: TGTGCCAGCATGACGGGACAGGTTAATTCACCCCTCCACTTT. Its protein product is CASMTGQVNSPLHF.

This rearrangement joins TRBV11-2 to TRBJ2-2; 7 bases are a match to TRBD1. The CDR3 totals 15 residues. V was clipped by 4 bases and J by 0 bases; unmatched bases: 2. Germline V gene sequence: CDR1 SGHAT, CDR2 FQNNGV. For the CDR3, the DNA is TGTGCCAGCAGCTCCACAGGGGCGAACACCGGGGAGCTGTTTTTT. This gives the protein CASSSTGANTGELFF.

The chain uses TRBV27 and TRBJ2-1, with D perhaps given as TRBD1 or TRBD2 (10 bases each). Deletions cut 6 bases from V and 10 bases from J, with 37 bases between. Germline V lookup: CDR1 MNHEY, CDR2 SMNVEV (reference sequence). This CDR3 comprises 20 residues. The CDR3 here is CASRSGTGVQRGGARVEQFF. For the CDR3, the DNA is TGTGCCAGCAGATCCGGGACAGGGGTCCAGCGGGGGGGCGCCAGAGTGGAGCAGTTCTTC.